Below are 19 T cell receptor beta chains sequenced from a single sample in a study of T cell responses to AZD1222 COVID-19 vaccine. Some clones are missing from TCRdb's copy, which holds only in-frame ones; the method was immunoSEQ multiplex PCR. The sample lists approximately 160,000 clones, around 93% seen once, with under 5% in the top ten. Sample: peripheral blood, taken on day 0 of AZD1222 vaccination. The receptors were gathered from an adult in good health.

The J gene is TRBJ1-1, the V gene TRBV7-2, with 7 bases aligning to TRBD1. Unmatched junction bases numbered 8, after V lost 1 base and J lost 6 bases. Germline V gives CDR1 SGHTA, CDR2 FQGNSA. This CDR3 contains 15 residues. The CDR3 loop reads CASSLGRGFSAEAFF. DNA of the CDR3: TGTGCCAGCAGCTTAGGCAGGGGGTTTAGCGCTGAAGCTTTCTTT.

The rearrangement joins TRBV5-1 to TRBJ2-7; D is unclear. CDR1 is SGHRS and CDR2 is YFSETQ in the germline V gene. The CDR3 totals 16 residues. V was shortened by 2 bases and J by 2 bases, with 17 bases between the two germline ends. CDR3 nucleotide sequence: TGCGCCAGCAGCTTACCCCCAAAACCCCCAACCTACGAGCAGTACTTC. Protein product: CASSLPPKPPTYEQYF.

The chain joins TRBV10-1 to TRBJ2-1, with 8 nucleotides matching TRBD2. J gave up 0 bases and V 4 bases, and 2 bases lay outside the gene matches. The length of the CDR3 is 15 residues. The germline gives CDR1 WNHNN, CDR2 SYGVQD (reference sequence). CDR3 protein: CASSVAGSSYNEQFF. CDR3 in DNA: TGCGCCAGCAGTGTAGCGGGGAGCTCCTACAATGAGCAGTTCTTC.

The chain has TRBV18 and TRBJ2-7, with 9 positions matching TRBD2. The germline gives CDR1 KGHSH, CDR2 LQKENI. CDR3 size: 14 residues. Trimming cost V 3 bases and J 10 bases; bases outside gene matches: 10. This chain's CDR3 is CASSPSREGGKQYF. CDR3 nucleotide sequence: TGTGCCAGCTCACCTTCGCGGGAGGGCGGTAAACAGTACTTC.

The V gene is TRBV13, the J gene TRBJ2-7, with D uncertain. This CDR3 region has 13 residues. CDR1 and CDR2 from the germline V gene are PRHDT and FYEKMQ (reference sequence). The V and J ends lost 6 bases and 0 bases respectively, with 9 bases between them. The CDR3 is CASSRRRSYEQYF. CDR3 nucleotides: TGTGCCAGCAGTCGTAGACGCTCCTACGAGCAGTACTTC.

This chain joins TRBV27 and TRBJ2-1, with 7 bases matching TRBD2. This CDR3 has 15 amino acids. V shed 3 bases, J shed 5 bases, and the junction held 7 bases outside the gene matches. The germline V gene has CDR1 MNHEY and CDR2 SMNVEV (reference sequence). The CDR3 bases are TGTGCCAGCAGTTTTGCGGGGGTCTGGGACAATGAGCAGTTCTTC. This gives the protein CASSFAGVWDNEQFF.

The chain links TRBV2 to TRBJ1-4; D is unresolved. The V end lost 0 bases, the J end lost 1 base, and 6 bases lay between the germline ends. Germline CDR1 is SNHLY and CDR2 is FYNNEI. The CDR3 is made up of 15 amino acids. The DNA for the CDR3 is TGTGCCAGCAGTGAAGCAGGGCTAACTAATGAAAAACTGTTTTTT. This translates into CASSEAGLTNEKLFF.

The chain has TRBV10-3 and TRBJ2-7; possibly TRBD1 for D (5 bases). The germline V and J ends were trimmed by 6 bases and 2 bases, with 20 bases remaining between them. The CDR3 runs to 16 residues. Germline V gives CDR1 ENHRY, CDR2 SYGVKD. CDR3 amino acids: CAISPTGSSGPYEQYF. Here the CDR3 DNA reads TGTGCCATCAGCCCCACAGGTTCATCAGGCCCCTACGAGCAGTACTTC.

The V call is TRBV6-5, the J call TRBJ1-2; 9 bases match TRBD1. The J segment lost 4 bases and the V segment lost 7 bases, leaving 7 bases of the junction unmatched. The CDR3 spans 14 residues. In germline, CDR1 is MNHEY, CDR2 SVGAGI. CDR3 sequence: CASTPTGGAYGYTF. CDR3 nucleotides: TGTGCCAGCACCCCGACAGGGGGGGCCTATGGCTACACCTTC.

This chain connects TRBV7-9 to TRBJ2-7, with D possibly matching TRBD1 (5 bases). Trimming stripped 5 bases from V and 3 bases from J, with 11 bases between. The CDR3 is 13 amino acids. Germline lookup yields CDR1 SEHNR and CDR2 FQNEAQ (reference sequence). DNA for the CDR3: TGTGCCAGCAGCCCGCGGACAAGCTACGAGCAGTACTTC. Protein sequence: CASSPRTSYEQYF. The entire variable domain, with the rest obtained from reference TRBV7-9 and TRBJ2-7, is as follows: DTGVSQNPRHKITKRGQNVTFRCDPISEHNRLYWYRQTLGQGPEFLTYFQNEAQLEKSRLLSDRFSAERPKGSFSTLEIQRTEQGDSAMYLCASSPRTSYEQYFGPGTRLTVT.

The gene calls are TRBV7-2 and TRBJ1-5; possibly TRBD1 for D (6 bases). Germline V gene data show CDR1 as SGHTA and CDR2 as FQGNSA. V lost 0 bases to trimming and J lost 4 bases, with 13 bases between them. CDR3 length: 16 residues. The CDR3 protein is CASSLAPRGRNQPQHF. The CDR3 bases are TGTGCCAGCAGCTTAGCCCCCCGGGGGCGGAATCAGCCCCAGCATTTT.

This clone was recorded only once. The chain combines TRBV10-3 with TRBJ1-4; D is undetermined. Per the germline V gene, CDR1 is ENHRY and CDR2 is SYGVKD. The CDR3 has 15 amino acids. V was shortened by 3 bases and J by 6 bases, with 14 bases between the two germline ends. CDR3 loop: CAISDKGKGDEKLFF. The CDR3, as DNA: TGTGCCATCAGTGACAAAGGGAAGGGTGATGAAAAACTGTTTTTT.

The J gene is TRBJ1-3, the V gene TRBV11-3; possible D gene TRBD1, 6 bases. The CDR3 length is 17 residues. Per the germline V gene, CDR1 is SGHNT and CDR2 is YENEEA. V lost 5 bases, J lost 0 bases, and 17 bases lay in between. The CDR3 DNA sequence: TGTGCCAGCAGCCGTCAACTTGACAGGCGCTCTGGAAACACCATATATTTT. The encoded protein is CASSRQLDRRSGNTIYF. Together with reference TRBV11-3 and TRBJ1-3, the CDR3 gives the full variable domain: EAGVVQSPRYKIIEKKQPVAFWCNPISGHNTLYWYLQNLGQGPELLIRYENEEAVDDSQLPKDRFSAERLKGVDSTLKIQPAELGDSAVYLCASSRQLDRRSGNTIYFGEGSWLTVV.

The chain has TRBV7-9 and TRBJ1-2; a possible D gene is TRBD1 (5 bases). This CDR3 has 15 residues. Trimming left V 4 bases short and J 6 bases short, with 18 bases between. Germline V gives CDR1 SEHNR, CDR2 FQNEAQ (reference sequence). CDR3 region: CASSSNWGFYDGYTF. CDR3 DNA sequence: TGTGCCAGCAGCTCGAACTGGGGGTTTTATGATGGCTACACCTTC.

The rearrangement uses TRBV28 and TRBJ1-6; TRBD1 matches at 7 bases. V gave up 7 bases and J gave up 9 bases; unmatched junction bases: 9. The CDR3 totals 14 residues. Looked up from germline, CDR1 is MDHEN and CDR2 is SYDVKM. The CDR3 DNA follows: TGTGCCAGCACTCTGACAAACAGGGGTTCACCCCTCCACTTT. Its translation: CASTLTNRGSPLHF.

The gene calls are TRBV6-2 or TRBV6-3 and TRBJ2-7; D may match TRBD1 or TRBD2 (5 bases each). The V gene lost 4 bases and the J gene lost 5 bases, with 21 bases spanning the gap. The CDR3 has 16 residues. From germline, CDR1 is MNHEY and CDR2 SVGEGT. CDR3 in amino acids: CASSSGHSVPRDEQYF. As DNA, the CDR3 is TGTGCCAGCAGTTCAGGACATAGCGTCCCGAGGGACGAGCAGTACTTC.

This clone was detected only once. As DNA, the CDR3 is TGTGCCAGCAGTTACCCCCAGGATTTTATCGGGACCCAGTACTTC. This sequence encodes CASSYPQDFIGTQYF. The chain joins TRBV6-5 to TRBJ2-5; the D is unclear. V was shortened by 2 bases and J by 7 bases, with 17 bases between the two germline ends. Looked up from germline, CDR1 is MNHEY and CDR2 is SVGAGI. This CDR3 comprises 15 residues.

The J gene is TRBJ1-5, the V gene TRBV6-1, with D unclear. The CDR3 loop spans 15 amino acids. Trimming stripped 2 bases from V and 4 bases from J, with 12 bases between. Germline loops: CDR1 MNHNS, CDR2 SASEGT. Here the CDR3 DNA reads TGTGCCAGCAGTGAACTGGGATGGTTGAATCAGCCCCAGCATTTT. It encodes CASSELGWLNQPQHF.

The rearrangement joins TRBV4-3 to TRBJ2-2; no clear D gene. The germline CDR1 and CDR2 sequences are LGHNA and YSLEER. Trimming removed 3 bases from V and 1 base from J, with 0 bases in between. The CDR3 extends over 12 amino acids. The CDR3 coding sequence is TGCGCCAGCAGCCAGAACACCGGGGAGCTGTTTTTT. Its protein product is CASSQNTGELFF.